These T cell receptor beta chains were read from a single sample in a study of T cell responses to AZD1222 COVID-19 vaccine. Here immunoSEQ multiplex PCR was the method, and the copy in TCRdb shows in-frame clones only, minus some. The sample carries roughly 150,000 clones, over 85% recorded once. This sample comprised peripheral blood, obtained on day 0 of AZD1222 vaccination. These TCRs come from an adult in good health. CDR3s include the opening cysteine and the closing phenylalanine or tryptophan. A D gene is named only where the DNA matches it firmly.

TRBD2,TRBV11-2,CASSSLSGGITDTQYF
NA,TRBV7-2,CASSPGGRLYGNTIYF
TRBD1,TRBV3-1/TRBV3-2,CASSPRTGPVNTEAFF
NA,TRBV3-1/TRBV3-2,CASSQVWESNHPGNTEAFF
NA,TRBV4-3,CASRGTDRHTGELFF
TRBD1,TRBV4-2,CASSQGTGGFSEQYF
NA,TRBV24-1,CATSDATGNYGYTF
TRBD1,TRBV11-2,CASSQDDRVGSEAFF
TRBD2,TRBV11-2,CASRRLAGNTLSSYNEQFF
NA,TRBV18,CASSPGGRNSPLHF
NA,TRBV7-9,CASSLELVYEQYF
NA,TRBV30,CAWSVGRAGGKPQWGTDTQYF
NA,TRBV2,CASVVGTLNTEAFF
NA,TRBV14,CASSQDRLRTEAFF
NA,TRBV10-3,CAIRGTGAAQPQHF
TRBD1,TRBV28,CASSPTGNYNEQFF
NA,TRBV14,CASSLRRGGTEAFF
NA,TRBV12-3/TRBV12-4,CASSLGSTSGEYF
TRBD1,TRBV11-2,CASSHRQGEAFF
NA,TRBV3-1/TRBV3-2,CASSQAGPSYGYTF
NA,TRBV10-3,CATGREGSYEQYF
TRBD1,TRBV7-9,CASSWTGANQPQHF
NA,TRBV4-2,CASSQVGTPYTEAFF
TRBD2,TRBV11-2,CASSLASGRALGNEQFF
NA,TRBV7-9,CASSLVLVGTGELFF
TRBD2,TRBV5-6,CASIRRGTYEQYF
TRBD1,TRBV18,CASSADRGAYEQYF
TRBD1,TRBV27,CASSFRQGPHEQYF
NA,TRBV5-6,CASGPSSGEQETQYF
NA,TRBV7-9,CASSLDQARRGYTF
NA,TRBV9,CASSVGPGVSDTQYF
TRBD1,TRBV6-4,CASSDTNGTELYNEKLFF
NA,TRBV18,CASSSLGGYEQYF
NA,TRBV9,CASSVAPREGNTIYF
TRBD2,TRBV27,CASSFLAGASASYNEQFF
TRBD2,TRBV11-3,CASSPGTSVGWNKNIQYF
TRBD2,TRBV7-9,CASSVTSGSTNTQYF
TRBD2,TRBV2,CASSLGLAGGGLGEQFF
NA,TRBV5-1,CASSPGGGEYGYTF